The 7 T cell receptor beta chains reported below all come from one sample, sequenced in a study of CD8 T cells in Susac syndrome. After extraction with the RNeasy kit, roughly 0.5 to 1 ug of the RNA was reverse transcribed using random hexamers. MiXCR was run by TCRdb on the immunoSEQ multiplex PCR reads, yielding one entry per CDR3 protein. The data hold approximately 300,000 distinct CDR3 sequences, with about 89% observed a single time. Input material: CD8+ T cells from PBMCs. These receptors were taken from a human donor with multiple sclerosis.

J is TRBJ2-7 and V is TRBV7-9; 10 bases agree with TRBD2. With V trimmed by 2 bases and J by 1 base, 5 bases remained unmatched. The CDR3 is 16 amino acids. Per germline, CDR1 SEHNR and CDR2 FQNEAQ (reference sequence). The CDR3 protein is CASSLSGTSASYEQYF. In nucleotides, the CDR3 is TGTGCCAGCAGCTTATCCGGGACTAGCGCTTCCTACGAGCAGTACTTC. The whole variable domain, filled in from reference TRBV7-9 and TRBJ2-7, reads DTGVSQNPRHKITKRGQNVTFRCDPISEHNRLYWYRQTLGQGPEFLTYFQNEAQLEKSRLLSDRFSAERPKGSFSTLEIQRTEQGDSAMYLCASSLSGTSASYEQYFGPGTRLTVT.

Only one count was recorded for this clonotype. DNA for the CDR3: TGTGCCAGCTCACCACCCCGATTTGCATGGTACAATGAGCAGTTCTTC. Its translation is CASSPPRFAWYNEQFF. The rearrangement uses TRBV18 and TRBJ2-1; no clear D gene. Looked up from germline, CDR1 is KGHSH and CDR2 is LQKENI. This CDR3 has 16 amino acids. Deletions cut 0 bases from V and 4 bases from J, with 13 bases between.

The V call is TRBV7-9, the J call TRBJ1-1; D is uncertain. This CDR3 spans 16 amino acids. Germline assignment: CDR1 SEHNR and CDR2 FQNEAQ (reference sequence). V lost 7 bases and J lost 3, with 21 bases in between. DNA for the CDR3: TGTGCCAGCATCTACCGGGGAGGGCGAGGCGACACTGAAGCTTTCTTT. Translating it yields CASIYRGGRGDTEAFF.

The genes are TRBV20-1 and TRBJ2-7; 7 bases are shared with TRBD2. Germline trimming cut 0 bases from V and 4 bases from J; bases unmatched to any gene: 12. The CDR3 runs to 16 residues. Germline V gene data show CDR1 as DFQATT and CDR2 as SNEGSKA (reference sequence). The CDR3 DNA sequence: TGCAGTGCTAGAGATTCTGCGGGAGTCATGAATTACGAGCAGTACTTC. Protein: CSARDSAGVMNYEQYF.

The chain recombines TRBV27 with TRBJ2-7, with TRBD2 matching 7 bases. The CDR3 covers 15 residues. The germline V gene has CDR1 MNHEY and CDR2 SMNVEV (reference sequence). J gave up 5 bases and V 4 bases, and 11 bases lay outside the gene matches. The CDR3 region has the DNA TGTGCCAGCAGTTCAGCTCGGGGAGGGCCTAACGAGCAGTACTTC. Encoded protein: CASSSARGGPNEQYF.

The gene calls are TRBV28 and TRBJ1-3; D gene ambiguous. V was pared by 4 bases and J by 1 base, with 11 bases between. This CDR3 has 15 residues. Germline CDR1 reads MDHEN; CDR2 reads SYDVKM. The CDR3 sequence: CASSSTPASGNTIYF. The CDR3 nucleotides read TGTGCCAGCAGTTCCACCCCGGCTTCTGGAAACACCATATATTTT.

CDR3 DNA: TGTGCCAGCAGCTTAAAATCCCAGGGCGTCTCTCTCTCTGGGGCCAACGTCCTGACTTTC. Amino acid sequence: CASSLKSQGVSLSGANVLTF. This chain links TRBV7-8 with TRBJ2-6; D possibly corresponds to TRBD1 (5 bases). The ends were cut back, 2 bases at V and 0 bases at J, with 20 bases in the middle. There are 20 residues in the CDR3. Germline V lookup: CDR1 SGHVS, CDR2 FQNEAQ.